The rows below give T cell receptor beta chains drawn from one sample of a study of blood T cell repertoires in COVID-19. Only in-frame clones appear in the TCRdb table, and some are missing; sequencing was by immunoSEQ multiplex PCR. In the table there are approximately 470,000 clones, approximately 86% of which are singletons. Sequenced material: PBMCs or T cells enriched from blood (not recorded which). The receptor source for this set is a woman aged 18-29 years who had recovered from COVID-19. CDR3s include the opening cysteine and the closing phenylalanine or tryptophan. A D gene is named only where the DNA matches it firmly. Some rows mark clone size as missing; the rest say once, few, many or name a class of expanded clone.

TRBJ1-1	.	few	TRBV29-1	CSVEVGATQVGTEAFF
TRBJ2-5	.	.	TRBV7-6	CASSLSGAAGHLQYF
TRBJ2-5	TRBD1	once	TRBV5-1	CASSHGTGEETQYF
TRBJ1-2	.	.	TRBV7-2	CASSQDFLNYGYTF
TRBJ2-7	.	.	TRBV5-1	CASSFARIRNEQYF
TRBJ2-5	.	.	TRBV6-5	CASSLDSGQETQYF
TRBJ1-4	.	.	TRBV28	CASSFRAGGEKLFF
TRBJ1-2	.	.	TRBV18	CASSPYPNNYGYTF
TRBJ2-2	.	.	TRBV7-2	CASTPAHYTGELFF
TRBJ1-1	.	.	TRBV5-1	CASSLGQITREAFF
TRBJ2-5	.	.	TRBV27	CASRPMSGVGETQYF
TRBJ1-1	.	.	TRBV5-5	CASSSMSRNTEAFF
TRBJ1-3	TRBD1	.	TRBV2	CASSDPLDRAGNTIYF
TRBJ1-2	TRBD1	.	TRBV7-9	CASSPQPPGQGDGGYTF
TRBJ1-3	.	.	TRBV28	CASSTPPGSGNTIYF
TRBJ1-3	.	.	TRBV7-2	CASSLDNTENTIYF
TRBJ1-6	.	.	TRBV30	CAWRGLMNSPLHF
TRBJ1-6	.	.	TRBV11-2	CASSLTGQHNSPLHF
TRBJ2-1	TRBD1	.	TRBV4-1	CASSQRIELMDRGTNEQFF
TRBJ1-1	.	.	TRBV12-5	CASGLVRGGTEAFF
TRBJ2-7	TRBD2	.	TRBV6-5	CASGGDGYEQYF
TRBJ1-4	.	.	TRBV6-5	CASSSSQGPRILFF
TRBJ1-2	TRBD1	.	TRBV5-1	CASSFIGDRDKANYGYTF
TRBJ2-7	.	.	TRBV5-1	CASRFSSGAYEQYF
TRBJ2-3	TRBD2	once	TRBV2	CASSEAGTSGGYTQYF
TRBJ1-6	.	few	TRBV7-2	CASSLTAYNSPLHF
TRBJ1-3	.	.	TRBV6-1	CASSEGRRNTIYF
TRBJ1-1	.	.	TRBV6-1	CASSEGLGGTTEAFF
TRBJ2-5	TRBD1	.	TRBV5-1	CASSPQGAGETQYF
TRBJ1-1	.	once	TRBV15	CATSRGLGQGKGKDTEAFF
TRBJ2-2	TRBD1	.	TRBV7-7	CASSLRGGTANTGELFF
TRBJ1-5	.	.	TRBV6-5	CASPTQRPGEQPQHF
TRBJ1-1	TRBD1	.	TRBV6-5	CASSGGSGLGTEAFF
TRBJ1-4	TRBD1	.	TRBV13	CASSLGTGPEKLFF
TRBJ2-3	TRBD1	.	TRBV5-1	CASSLGTGDTQYF
TRBJ2-2	TRBD2	.	TRBV6-2/TRBV6-3	CASSPRSGGADTGELFF
TRBJ2-7	.	once	TRBV4-1	CASSLQRIQDEQYF
TRBJ1-5	.	.	TRBV19	CASRSGREKVQPQHF
TRBJ1-5	TRBD1	.	TRBV2	CASSGDREGNQPQHF
TRBJ2-7	.	once	TRBV30	CAWSWDIYEQYF
TRBJ1-5	.	.	TRBV19	CASSIAGYNQPQHF
TRBJ1-3	TRBD1	.	TRBV28	CASSLGGQRNTIYF
TRBJ1-2	TRBD1	.	TRBV11-2	CASSFMGQANYGYTF
TRBJ2-6	.	.	TRBV7-3	CASTLPAGANVLTF
TRBJ1-5	TRBD1	.	TRBV3-1/TRBV3-2	CASSQVGGTGGYQPQHF
TRBJ1-5	.	.	TRBV28	CASSKAGSNQPQHF
TRBJ2-2	TRBD2	.	TRBV19	CASSLSGGADTGELFF
TRBJ2-1	TRBD2	.	TRBV11-3	CASSSRGGVYNEQFF